What follows is one TCR beta chain and its context. The antigen is unknown. PCR involved 60 Vbeta and 13 Jbeta primers. Assay: immunoSEQ multiplex PCR; the TCRdb copy retains only in-frame clones and omits some. The sample shows 200,000 to 300,000 clones, around 80% of them seen only once. The source of the sample is a study of cytomegalovirus exposure and HLA in healthy donors. Study results and limitations: After further analysis at a later stage, 15,000 to 20,000 TCR beta sequences were associated with HLA alleles at 0.05 false discovery rate.

Germline assignment: CDR1 SGHRS and CDR2 YFSETQ. The V end lost 4 bases, the J end lost 4 bases, and 12 bases lay between the germline ends. This CDR3 comprises 14 residues. Sequenced input: PBMCs. This TCR was recovered from a boy between 10 and 17 years old in good health and CMV-seronegative. V usage is TRBV5-1 and J usage is TRBJ1-5; TRBD1 might be the D (6 bases). CDR3 protein: CASSQGQQNQPQHF. CDR3 sequence (DNA): TGCGCCAGCAGCCAGGGACAACAGAATCAGCCCCAGCATTTT.